The T cell receptor (beta chain) under discussion was sequenced for a study of cytomegalovirus exposure and HLA in healthy donors (dated by TCRdb to the late 2010s). Regarding the study in general: In an earlier analysis of 550 to 750 of the donors, under 300 Gb of sequence data and just under 120 million unique TCR beta sequences from about 190 million T cells were reported. About 300 gigabases of sequencing data and approximately 92 million unique TCR sequences made up an early release that covered 640 HLA-typed donors. Among the approximately 400 genotyped donors, approximately 81% belonged to the genetic ancestry cluster associated with self-reported Caucasian donors. The study aimed to test whether cataloging public T cell receptors could reveal signatures of past pathogen exposure. Using immunosequencing, the study profiled T cell repertoires from 640 or so subjects and related those repertoires to cytomegalovirus serostatus. Besides the first cohort of 500 to 700 subjects, a separate validation cohort made up of over a hundred different subjects was used. High-throughput TCR immunosequencing, statistical association of individual TCRs with disease status, and machine learning were combined to predict cytomegalovirus infection status. A later analysis re-examined previously published TCR beta repertoires from just over 650 donors and added high-resolution HLA genotyping to investigate patterns of TCR occurrence. Rather than using new phenotypic data, the later analysis identified candidate immune exposures from TCR beta sequences and from how often those sequences occurred across donors. An earlier analysis of 587 of the donors used high-throughput TCR beta sequencing to judge whether each TCR beta V gene segment behaved as functional or pseudogenic. Donor age, sex, ethnicity and CMV serostatus were collected together with the repertoire data. In a later genetic analysis, genome-wide SNP genotypes for about 60% of the 666 donors were used, and that subset was treated as a discovery cohort. All discovery cohort repertoires had been generated on a single sequencing platform. Class I and class II HLA loci were covered by the typing at four-digit resolution. Typing coverage varied by locus: about 629-640 donors for A, B, C, DRB1 and DQB1; more than 500 for DQA1; more than 600 for DPA1; some 470 for DPB1. Because of strong linkage in the cohort, four or five DR-DQ haplotypes were treated as single units for association and clustering. Across approximately 400 genotyped donors of the cohort, an average of about 240,000 unique TCR beta nucleotide sequences per donor were sequenced, and roughly 20% of those sequences were non-productive.

The cohort consisted of fewer than 700 healthy bone marrow donors. At the time of sampling, every cohort member was nominally healthy, though immune exposures that went unrecorded were likely present. The donor was CMV seronegative and belonged to the group of 350 or so seronegative cohort members. A peripheral blood sample was provided by each donor, and peripheral blood mononuclear cells were used for TCR beta sequencing. Genomic DNA was extracted from the blood cell samples with the Qiagen DNeasy Blood Extraction Kit. What the authors observed across the whole study: Because the 87-base-pair reads could not distinguish some IMGT-functional V segments, including TRBV6-2 and TRBV6-3, those segments were excluded. In vitro tests confirmed that a few of the cytomegalovirus-associated TCR beta chains recognize cytomegalovirus antigens. An earlier analysis of some 590 of the donors showed that most TCR beta V segments appeared in productive rearrangements either about 90% or about 30% of the time, which broadly matched IMGT annotations. The classifier was reported to diagnose cytomegalovirus status with high specificity and sensitivity in both the original cohort and the validation cohort. Presence/absence analyses assumed roughly uniform sequencing depth across donors, an assumption that may not hold. A later analysis found that most CMV-associated TCR beta chains appeared HLA-restricted, with HLA associations seemingly driven largely by CMV exposure. While some public TCRs were present in many individuals, most TCR sequences turned up only very rarely across donors. When HLA alleles, especially DR and DQ, strongly co-occurred, TCR associations were difficult to assign to individual alleles. The earlier analysis of approximately 540 of the donors excluded roughly 17 rarely observed V segments, including chromosome 9 orphons, because counts were too low. Immune exposure information for the cohort was limited to CMV serostatus. Specific HLA alleles were associated with more than 15,000 TCR beta sequences at a false discovery rate of 0.05 in a later analysis. In a later genetic analysis, a missense DCLRE1C variant was associated with V-gene and J-gene trimming of TCR beta chains, and the association was replicated in an independent cohort. The study listed 150 to 200 TCR beta chains as associated with cytomegalovirus. Because HLA typing was missing for some donors at each locus, association tests included only the typed subset. According to a later analysis, parvovirus B19, influenza, CMV and Epstein-Barr virus appeared linked to several top co-occurrence clusters. According to the authors, the approach could potentially be generalized to other disease states and immunological phenotypes. A further reported finding was that TCR beta sequences accurately predicted the HLA-A and HLA-B alleles for most subjects in the first cohort. Compared with equally common non-associated chains, HLA-associated TCR beta chains in a later analysis were more clonally expanded and had lower generation probabilities. According to a later analysis, TCR association rates differed among HLA loci, with DRB1 alleles showing the most associated TCRs and HLA-C alleles showing the fewest. The sequencing pipeline was judged likely to have produced a cluster of highly shared sequence variants as a technical artifact. The cohort was sequenced for TCR beta chains only, and without alpha or paired-chain data the features that could be detected were limited. Linkage disequilibrium might explain the correlated functional status among segregating V segments, but an unknown experimental factor could not be excluded. A later genetic analysis reported fewer N-insertions in productive TCRs among donors in an Asian-associated ancestry cluster than the approximately 700-donor mean.

The germline V end is reduced by 0 bases and the J end by 4 bases; junction bases left unmatched: 14. From a lookup of the germline V gene, CDR1 and CDR2 are SGDLS and YYNGEE. From the cysteine through the phenylalanine, the CDR3 covers 18 amino acids. Only CDR3 DNA remains: 54 bases, in frame from the first base. Libraries were constructed by the immunoSEQ multiplex PCR assay. A mixture of 60 forward primers for TCR Vbeta segments and 13 reverse primers for TCR Jbeta segments was used in the multiplex PCR. The CDR3 region of rearranged TCR beta genes was amplified from genomic DNA with a multiplex PCR assay. On the Illumina HiSeq System, the amplified TCR beta libraries were sequenced as 87-base-pair reads. The source study handled its data this way. Across the 640 or so repertoires, a later analysis counted tens of millions of unique TCR beta chains, some 11 million of which were shared by at least two donors. A nearest-neighbor algorithm error-corrected the raw reads and collapsed the reads into unique sequences, merging closely related sequences to remove PCR and sequencing errors. To assign V, D and J gene segments, CDR3 sequences were aligned to IMGT reference sequences. For a sequence to be retained, a match of at least six nucleotides to both a V gene segment and a J gene segment was required. A rearrangement counted as productive if the CDR3 had no stop codons and remained in frame with V and J, and every other rearrangement counted as non-productive. Following IMGT convention, CDR3 was defined as the stretch from the second conserved V-encoded cysteine up to the conserved J-encoded phenylalanine. The earlier analysis of about 590 of the donors excluded sequences that lacked an unambiguous match to a single V gene segment. An earlier analysis of several hundred of the donors called V segments functional above 56.7% productive rearrangements and segregating when the between-donor standard deviation exceeded 5%. To diagnose cytomegalovirus status from the catalog of TCR beta chain sequences, a statistical classification framework was built. In a later analysis, V and J genes were assigned by comparing TCR nucleotide sequences against IMGT/GENE-DB human TR gene sequences. Using the TCRdist pipeline, a later analysis assigned CDR3 sequences along with most-parsimonious VDJ recombination scenarios. In a later analysis, each TCR beta chain was defined by its CDR3 amino acid sequence together with its V-gene family, and reads without a unique V-gene family were excluded. As a way to deal with suspected cross-contamination and a sequencing artifact, a later analysis dropped nearly 600 nucleotide sequences that were highly shared and had low generation probability. In a later analysis, a clonal expansion index was calculated for each public chain from normalized within-repertoire ranks of inferred template counts. Generation probabilities in a later analysis came from a VDJ recombination model fitted to out-of-frame rearrangements, and those results were checked against IGoR. Hypergeometric tests were used in a later analysis to score TCR-TCR, TCR-HLA and TCR-CMV co-occurrence, with a repertoire-size bias correction applied to the TCR pairs. In a later analysis, false discovery rates were estimated by permuting HLA or CMV assignments 20 times. In a later analysis, co-occurring TCRs were grouped using DBSCAN, and TCRdist sequence similarity was added for clustering within HLA-allele-positive subsets. Co-occurrence clustering excluded repertoires with fewer than 30,000 or more than 120,000 public chains, plus five with anomalous nucleotide sharing. TCRdb took over this immuneACCESS table, retaining in-frame rearrangements with V and J assigned. Such tables are incomplete; in checked studies, under half of the missing clones stem from an unresolved V gene, and the remainder is unexplained. V, J and clone size derive from that table, while D and trimming were established from the DNA sequence. This sample gives around 210,000 clones in total; 78% of them show up just once. The top ten clones comprise around 0.45% of the sample.

Note on this clone: Its antigen target is currently unknown. Base-call qualities are not available, and no considerably larger clone is one nucleotide away.

The rearranged chain carries TRBV9 and TRBJ2-7; 9 central bases correspond to TRBD1. Sequenced sample: PBMCs. The source of this sequence is a boy aged 10-17 years in good health and CMV-seronegative. CDR3 region: CASSVDPPPRDRVYEQYF. The DNA reads as follows: TGTGCCAGCAGCGTAGATCCCCCACCCCGGGACAGGGTTTACGAGCAGTACTTC.